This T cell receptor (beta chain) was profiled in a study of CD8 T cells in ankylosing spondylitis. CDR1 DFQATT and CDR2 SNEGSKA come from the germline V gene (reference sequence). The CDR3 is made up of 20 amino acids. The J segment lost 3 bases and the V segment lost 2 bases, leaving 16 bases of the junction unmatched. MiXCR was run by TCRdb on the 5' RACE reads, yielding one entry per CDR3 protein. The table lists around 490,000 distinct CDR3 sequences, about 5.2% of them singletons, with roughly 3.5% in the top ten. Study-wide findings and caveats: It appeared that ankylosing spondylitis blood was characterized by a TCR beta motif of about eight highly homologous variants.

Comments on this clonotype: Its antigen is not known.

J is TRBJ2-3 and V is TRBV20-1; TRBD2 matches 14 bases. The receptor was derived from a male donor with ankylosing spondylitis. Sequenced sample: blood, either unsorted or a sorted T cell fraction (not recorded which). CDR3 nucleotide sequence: TGCAGTGCTAGATTCCCCCCGGGACTAGCGGGAGCCCCTCTTACAGATACGCAGTATTTT. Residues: CSARFPPGLAGAPLTDTQYF.